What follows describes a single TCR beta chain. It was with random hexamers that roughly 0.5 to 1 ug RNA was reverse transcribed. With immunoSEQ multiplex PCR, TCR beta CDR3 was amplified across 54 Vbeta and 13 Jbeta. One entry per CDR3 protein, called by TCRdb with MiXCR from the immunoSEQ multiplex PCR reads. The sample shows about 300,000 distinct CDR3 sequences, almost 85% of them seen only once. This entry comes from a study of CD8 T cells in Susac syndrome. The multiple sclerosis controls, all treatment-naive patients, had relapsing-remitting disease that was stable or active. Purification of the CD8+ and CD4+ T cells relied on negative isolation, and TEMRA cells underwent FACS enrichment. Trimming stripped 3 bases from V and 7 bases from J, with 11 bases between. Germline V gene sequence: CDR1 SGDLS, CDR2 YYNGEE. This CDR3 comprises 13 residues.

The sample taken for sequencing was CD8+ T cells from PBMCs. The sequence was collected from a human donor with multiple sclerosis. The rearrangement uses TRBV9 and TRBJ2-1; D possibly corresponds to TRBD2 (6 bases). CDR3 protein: CASSGLDFNEQFF. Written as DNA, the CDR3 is TGTGCCAGCAGCGGACTAGATTTTAATGAGCAGTTCTTC.